This T cell receptor (beta chain) was found in a study of CD8 T cells in ankylosing spondylitis (TCRdb year 2017). Broadly, across the study: T cell receptor beta repertoires were profiled in healthy donors and ankylosing spondylitis patients so that disease-linked TCR variants could be found. The full study cohort comprised about 24 ankylosing spondylitis patients and over 95 healthy donors. Peripheral blood samples were taken, and synovial fluid was additionally collected from ankylosing spondylitis patients. Beyond this particular receptor, the publication reports: Some of the motif variants had been reported before in the synovial fluid and blood of reactive arthritis patients, a finding that suggests common disease-initiation mechanisms. The disease-linked clones showed a CD8+ phenotype and occurred at relatively low frequencies in peripheral blood. A TCR beta motif of several highly homologous amino acid variants appeared characteristic of blood from ankylosing spondylitis patients. According to the report, matched synovial fluid samples from ankylosing spondylitis patients were significantly enriched for the disease-linked clones.

The CDR3 sequence holds 17 residues, the cysteine and phenylalanine included. Only the CDR3 region is kept as DNA, spanning 51 bases read in frame from base 1. As encoded in the germline V gene (reference sequence), CDR1 is MNHEY while CDR2 is SMNVEV. For this chain, trimming is 3 bases at the V end and 5 bases at the J end, and the number of junction bases without a gene match is 10. This clonotype came up a few times. Its antigen remains unidentified. Base qualities are not provided; no much larger clone lies one nucleotide away. The listed sequencing device is Illumina HiSeq 2500. TCR beta libraries were prepared by quantitative 5'-RACE with molecular barcodes. In the original analysis: A new computational method based on a probabilistic model of VDJ rearrangement was used to identify disease-linked TCR variants. TCRdb trimmed the raw reads at Q25, called clones with MiXCR and kept productive beta chains. All rows with the same CDR3 protein become a single entry with the most common DNA and genes. The V and J calls here are based on TCRdb, not the publication. The sample contains about 540,000 distinct CDR3 sequences, roughly 13% of them found a single time. Clones ranked in the top ten supply over 6.5% of the sample.

In this chain, TRBV27 is recombined with TRBJ1-6, with 7 bases matching TRBD1. Sequencing was performed on blood, either unsorted or a sorted T cell fraction (not recorded which). The sequence was collected from a male donor with ankylosing spondylitis. The CDR3 region: CASSLRSGGGNNSPLHF. The nucleotide sequence is TGTGCCAGCAGTTTGCGGTCAGGGGGAGGGAATAATTCACCCCTCCACTTT.